This entry lists 9 T cell receptor beta chains sequenced from one sample in a study of shared clonotypes between healthy human individuals. TCRdb keeps only in-frame clones here, not all; method: immunoSEQ multiplex PCR. Among over a million clones listed, about 84% were seen once. The sequenced material came from memory CD4+ T cells from PBMCs. The subset is: CD45RA-negative fraction. The source is a man aged 18 to 30 in good health. Some clones in this sample may be carry-over from other donors' samples.

The chain combines TRBV30 with TRBJ2-5, with TRBD2 matching over 12 bases. The V gene end was trimmed by 2 bases and the J gene end by 6 bases; junction bases not matched to a gene: 7. The CDR3 has 15 amino acids. The germline gives CDR1 GTSNPN, CDR2 SVGIG (reference sequence). CDR3 protein: CAWSITSGRLKTQYF. CDR3 DNA sequence: TGTGCCTGGAGTATTACTAGCGGGAGGCTAAAGACCCAGTACTTC.

The count of this clone is one. This chain joins TRBV6-1 and TRBJ1-5; no clear D gene. This CDR3 is 11 amino acids long. The V end was cut by 3 bases, the J end by 5 bases, with 2 bases between. Per the germline V gene, CDR1 is MNHNS and CDR2 is SASEGT. The CDR3 region is CASSDYQPQHF. Written as DNA, the CDR3 is TGTGCCAGCAGTGACTATCAGCCCCAGCATTTT.

This clone was detected a few times. This chain connects TRBV29-1 to TRBJ1-1; TRBD1 agrees at 7 bases. This CDR3 spans 13 amino acids. The germline V gene has CDR1 SQVTM and CDR2 ANQGSEA. V trimming: 7 bases; J trimming: 6 bases; junction bases outside the gene matches: 11. CDR3 sequence (DNA): TGCAGCGCCCTCAGGGGGAGAGGCGCTGAAGCTTTCTTT. Protein: CSALRGRGAEAFF.

Only a few counts were recorded for this clone. This chain connects TRBV29-1 to TRBJ1-1; a possible D gene is TRBD1 (5 bases). Trimming left V 2 bases short and J 4 bases short, with 11 bases between. The germline CDR1 and CDR2 sequences are SQVTM and ANQGSEA. This CDR3 is built from 13 residues. The DNA of the CDR3 is TGCAGCGTTGAATCCCAGGGAAGCACTGAAGCTTTCTTT. Its translation: CSVESQGSTEAFF.

The chain employs TRBV30 and TRBJ1-1, with no clear D. Trimming left V 0 bases short and J 5 bases short, with 10 bases between. There are 13 residues in the CDR3. Germline V gene data show CDR1 as GTSNPN and CDR2 as SVGIG (reference sequence). CDR3 sequence: CAWSVGSGTEAFF. The CDR3 DNA reads TGTGCCTGGAGTGTAGGCAGTGGGACTGAAGCTTTCTTT.

The chain joins TRBV9 to TRBJ1-5, with D possibly matching TRBD1 (6 bases). The CDR3 covers 14 residues. CDR1 is SGDLS, CDR2 YYNGEE, per germline. Trimming removed 3 bases at V and 3 bases at J, with 10 bases between. CDR3 region: CASSGGQNNQPQHF. CDR3 nucleotides: TGTGCCAGCAGCGGAGGACAGAACAATCAGCCCCAGCATTTT.

V gene TRBV15 combines with J gene TRBJ2-3, with D hard to call. Per the germline V gene, CDR1 is LNHNV and CDR2 is YYDKDF (reference sequence). With 0 bases removed from V and 3 bases from J, the gap between germline ends came to 19 bases. The CDR3 totals 18 residues. CDR3 bases: TGTGCCACCAGCAGAGAACCCCGAAGGGCAGTGGAGACAGATACGCAGTATTTT. Translated: CATSREPRRAVETDTQYF.

J is TRBJ1-2 and V is TRBV28; the match to TRBD1 covers 9 bases. The germline V gene has CDR1 MDHEN and CDR2 SYDVKM. V lost 6 bases, J lost 4 bases, and 12 bases stayed unmatched. The CDR3 sequence is 16 residues long. The CDR3 nucleotides are TGTGCCAGCAGACGGGACAGGGACCCAAGCACCTATGGCTACACCTTC. Its translation: CASRRDRDPSTYGYTF.

The rearrangement joins TRBV30 to TRBJ2-5; D uncertain. The CDR3 length is 12 residues. The germline CDR1 and CDR2 sequences are GTSNPN and SVGIG (reference sequence). Trimming removed 2 bases at V and 0 bases at J, with 4 bases between. In nucleotides, the CDR3 is TGTGCCTGGAGTACATACCAAGAGACCCAGTACTTC. Translating gives CAWSTYQETQYF.